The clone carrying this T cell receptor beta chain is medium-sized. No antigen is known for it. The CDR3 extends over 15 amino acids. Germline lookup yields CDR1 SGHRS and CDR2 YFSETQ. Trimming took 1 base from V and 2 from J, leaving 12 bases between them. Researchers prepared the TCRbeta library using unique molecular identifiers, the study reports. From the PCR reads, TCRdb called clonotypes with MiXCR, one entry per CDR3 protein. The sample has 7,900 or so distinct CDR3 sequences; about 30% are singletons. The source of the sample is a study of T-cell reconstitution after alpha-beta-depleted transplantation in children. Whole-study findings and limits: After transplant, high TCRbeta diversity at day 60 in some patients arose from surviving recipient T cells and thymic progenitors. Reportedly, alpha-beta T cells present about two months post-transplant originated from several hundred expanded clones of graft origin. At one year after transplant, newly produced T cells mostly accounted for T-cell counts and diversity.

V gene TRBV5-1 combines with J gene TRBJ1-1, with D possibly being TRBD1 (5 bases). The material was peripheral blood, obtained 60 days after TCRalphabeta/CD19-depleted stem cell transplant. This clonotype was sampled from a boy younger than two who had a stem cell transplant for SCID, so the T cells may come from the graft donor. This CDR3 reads CASSLLYGHNTEAFF. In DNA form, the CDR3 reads TGCGCCAGCAGCTTGTTGTATGGACACAACACTGAAGCTTTCTTT.